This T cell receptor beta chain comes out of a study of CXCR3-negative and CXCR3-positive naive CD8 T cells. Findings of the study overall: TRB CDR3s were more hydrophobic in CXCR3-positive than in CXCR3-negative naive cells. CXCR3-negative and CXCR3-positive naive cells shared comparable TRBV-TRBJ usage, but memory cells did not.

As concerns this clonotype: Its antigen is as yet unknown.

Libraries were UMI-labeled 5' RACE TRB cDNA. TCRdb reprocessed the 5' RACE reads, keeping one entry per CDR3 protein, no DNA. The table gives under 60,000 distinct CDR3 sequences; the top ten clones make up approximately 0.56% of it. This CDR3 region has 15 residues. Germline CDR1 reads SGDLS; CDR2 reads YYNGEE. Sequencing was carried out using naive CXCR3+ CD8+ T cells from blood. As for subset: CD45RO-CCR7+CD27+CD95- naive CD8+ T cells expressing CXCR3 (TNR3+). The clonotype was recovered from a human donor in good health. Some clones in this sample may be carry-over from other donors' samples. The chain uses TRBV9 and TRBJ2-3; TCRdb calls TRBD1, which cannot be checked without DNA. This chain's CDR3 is CASSVVGRVTDTQYF. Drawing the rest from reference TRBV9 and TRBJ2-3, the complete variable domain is DSGVTQTPKHLITATGQRVTLRCSPRSGDLSVYWYQQSLDQGLQFLIQYYNGEERAKGNILERFSAQQFPDLHSELNLSSLELGDSALYFCASSVVGRVTDTQYFGPGTRLTVL.